The sequence of this T cell receptor (beta chain) was determined in a study of T cells in Graves' hyperthyroidism and ophthalmopathy. Amplification targeted TCR beta CDR3 regions from RNA transcripts. TCR CDR3 underwent first-round RT-PCR with the HTBI primer set. Via MiXCR, TCRdb re-called the multiplex PCR reads, giving one row per CDR3 protein. Of 350,000 to 450,000 distinct CDR3 sequences detected, over 11% appear once; the ten largest clones hold 28%. This clonotype has a count of ten or more. Its antigen is as yet unknown. It was uncontrolled infection, other autoimmune disease, pregnancy or lactation that excluded patients. Diagnoses used clinical symptoms, serum thyroxine and TRAb, thyroid ultrasound and orbital computed tomography. Germline-derived CDR1 and CDR2 are SNHLY and FYNNEI. V lost 7 bases and J 6 bases, leaving 10 bases between the germline ends. The CDR3 has 12 residues. Study conclusions and caveats: Among clonotypes expanded in thyroid above 0.001, most were also found in blood.

The receptor was isolated from a man aged 45 to 65 with Graves' ophthalmopathy. The chain joins TRBV2 to TRBJ2-1, with D unresolved. Sequences were obtained from blood. The CDR3 spells CASTWQTNEQFF. The CDR3 DNA sequence: TGTGCCAGCACGTGGCAGACCAATGAGCAGTTCTTC.